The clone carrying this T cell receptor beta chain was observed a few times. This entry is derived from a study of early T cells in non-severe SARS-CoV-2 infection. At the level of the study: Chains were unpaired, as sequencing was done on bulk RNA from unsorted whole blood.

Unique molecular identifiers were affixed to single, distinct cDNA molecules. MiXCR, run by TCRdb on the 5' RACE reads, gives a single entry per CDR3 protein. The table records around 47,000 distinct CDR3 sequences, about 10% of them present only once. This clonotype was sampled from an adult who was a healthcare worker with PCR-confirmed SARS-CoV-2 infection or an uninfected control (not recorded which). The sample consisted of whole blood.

The DNA for the CDR3 is TGTGCCAGCAGCTGGGCTACTCTAGGAGAGCAGTTCTTC. It specifies CASSWATLGEQFF. The chain employs TRBV2 and TRBJ2-1; D unresolved. Germline CDR1 reads SNHLY; CDR2 reads FYNNEI. V gave up 6 bases and J gave up 10 bases, with 16 bases separating them. There are 13 residues in the CDR3.